A single sample gave rise to the 21 T cell receptor beta chains below, sequenced in a study of shared clonotypes between healthy human individuals. It was CD45RO-negative cells, positively selected for CCR7, that made up naive CD8 cells, with terminally differentiated effector memory CD45RA+ cells excluded. Profiled with immunoSEQ multiplex PCR; TCRdb holds only in-frame clones, not every one. The sample shows about 2 million clones, about 95% of them seen only once. The material sequenced was naive CD8+ T cells sorted from blood. These receptors were collected from a man between 18 and 35 years old in good health.

With respect to this clone: This sequence may be a read error, since a much larger clone differs from it by one base. CDR3 amino acids: CASSPGTGVYEQYF. CDR3 DNA: TGTGCCAGCAGCCCCGGGACAGGGGTCTACGAGCAGTACTTC. The chain combines TRBV14 with TRBJ2-7; the match to TRBD1 covers 10 bases. V dropped 4 bases and J dropped 3; count of bases not matched to a gene: 3. Germline assignment: CDR1 SGHDN and CDR2 FVKESK. The CDR3 runs to 14 residues.

The chain carries TRBV29-1 and TRBJ2-7, with D uncertain. The CDR3 is made up of 12 amino acids. Trimming pared 6 bases from V and 2 bases from J, leaving 11 bases between. Germline loops: CDR1 SQVTM, CDR2 ANQGSEA. The CDR3 here is CSVVLQPYEQYF. The CDR3 region has the DNA TGCAGCGTCGTGTTGCAACCCTACGAGCAGTACTTC.

The chain uses TRBV9 and TRBJ2-7; 9 bases match TRBD1. From germline, CDR1 is SGDLS and CDR2 YYNGEE. The trim removed 3 bases at V and 2 bases at J, leaving 6 bases unmatched. The CDR3 runs 15 residues. The CDR3 region is CASSAGGTGTYEQYF. As DNA, the CDR3 is TGTGCCAGCAGCGCCGGGGGGACAGGGACCTACGAGCAGTACTTC.

This clone has a single count. The chain carries TRBV28 and TRBJ1-5; 7 nucleotides line up with TRBD1. Germline CDR1 and CDR2: MDHEN and SYDVKM. The CDR3 contains 14 residues. V lost 5 bases to trimming and J lost 7 bases; unmatched junction nucleotides: 8. The CDR3, as DNA: TGTGCCAGCAGTGCCCAGGGGGGAGTACAGCCCCAGCATTTT. Translated, it gives CASSAQGGVQPQHF.

The CDR3 reads CASNHRGDTGELFF. Here the CDR3 DNA reads TGTGCCAGCAATCACAGGGGGGACACCGGGGAGCTGTTTTTT. The chain employs TRBV11-2 and TRBJ2-2, with 8 bases matching TRBD1. V lost 7 bases, J lost 3 bases, and 4 bases stayed unmatched. This CDR3 is 14 amino acids long. The germline V gene encodes CDR1 SGHAT and CDR2 FQNNGV.

This clone was seen just once. V gene TRBV19 combines with J gene TRBJ2-7; a weak D match, TRBD1 (6 bases). The ends were cut back, 4 bases at V and 0 bases at J, with 13 bases in the middle. The CDR3 covers 15 residues. Germline CDR1 is LNHDA and CDR2 is SQIVND (reference sequence). The CDR3, as DNA: TGTGCCAGTAGTAAGTCCCCGACAGGCTCCTACGAGCAGTACTTC. It is translated as CASSKSPTGSYEQYF.

The chain uses TRBV7-9 and TRBJ2-7, with 7 bases fitting TRBD2. The V and J ends lost 3 bases and 5 bases, in that order; junction bases with no gene match: 7. The CDR3 sequence is 14 residues long. CDR1 and CDR2 (germline): SEHNR, FQNEAQ (reference sequence). The CDR3 is CASSLREGHHEQYF. CDR3 sequence (DNA): TGTGCCAGCAGCTTGAGGGAGGGCCACCACGAGCAGTACTTC.

This chain uses TRBV27 with TRBJ2-1; TRBD1 might be the D (6 bases). Trimming shortened V by 7 bases and J by 4 bases, and 14 bases separated the two germline ends. The CDR3 consists of 14 residues. CDR1 and CDR2 (germline): MNHEY, SMNVEV (reference sequence). In DNA, the CDR3 is TGTGCCAGCACCCTGACAGGCCCTTACAATGAGCAGTTCTTC. Translation gives CASTLTGPYNEQFF.

CDR3 sequence (DNA): TGTGCCAGCAGCGTAGGAGGGCGGGTTACTGGAAACACCATATATTTT. This encodes CASSVGGRVTGNTIYF. The chain recombines TRBV9 with TRBJ1-3; D remains unclear. Between the trimmed V and J ends, which lost 0 bases and 2 bases, there was a span of 12 bases. The CDR3 contains 16 residues. The germline CDR1 and CDR2 sequences are SGDLS and YYNGEE.

The chain couples TRBV6-1 to TRBJ1-4; D is unclear. The CDR3 totals 14 residues. In germline, CDR1 is MNHNS, CDR2 SASEGT. V lost 2 bases and J 11 bases, leaving 15 bases between the germline ends. In DNA, the CDR3 is TGTGCCAGCAGTGAATTGACATTGAGCGGGAAACTGTTTTTT. As protein: CASSELTLSGKLFF.

This clone was counted only a few times. The genes are TRBV30 and TRBJ2-7; possible D gene TRBD2, 5 bases. Trimming removed 0 bases from V and 3 bases from J, with 9 bases in between. The V gene's germline CDR1 is GTSNPN and CDR2 SVGIG (reference sequence). This CDR3 region has 13 residues. CDR3 protein: CAWSVPRGYEQYF. The CDR3 DNA sequence: TGTGCCTGGAGTGTTCCTCGGGGCTACGAGCAGTACTTC. Drawing the rest from reference TRBV30 and TRBJ2-7, the complete variable domain is SQTIHQWPATLVQPVGSPLSLECTVEGTSNPNLYWYRQAAGRGLQLLFYSVGIGQISSEVPQNLSASRPQDRQFILSSKKLLLSDSGFYLCAWSVPRGYEQYFGPGTRLTVT.

This sequence joins TRBV28 and TRBJ1-6, with 8 bases fitting TRBD1. The CDR3 is 14 amino acids. Losses at the gene ends were 6 bases for V and 9 bases for J; bases not matched to a gene: 7. Germline assignment: CDR1 MDHEN and CDR2 SYDVKM. The CDR3 protein is CASSKDREGSPLHF. The DNA of the CDR3 is TGTGCCAGCAGCAAGGACAGGGAGGGTTCACCCCTCCACTTT.

V and J are TRBV4-1 and TRBJ2-7; D is perhaps TRBD2 (6 bases). Deletions cut 2 bases from V and 4 bases from J, with 18 bases between. The CDR3 contains 16 residues. CDR1 and CDR2 (germline): MGHRA, YSYEKL. CDR3 residues: CASSQSMGGRGYEQYF. The CDR3 bases are TGCGCCAGCAGCCAATCGATGGGGGGTAGAGGGTACGAGCAGTACTTC.

The chain has TRBV7-8 and TRBJ2-1; tentatively, D is TRBD2 (5 bases). The V gene's germline CDR1 is SGHVS and CDR2 FQNEAQ. Trimming removed 1 base at V and 8 bases at J, with 12 bases between. This CDR3 spans 14 amino acids. As DNA, the CDR3 is TGTGCCAGCAGCTTAGAGGGAGTTGGTGATGAGCAGTTCTTC. This sequence encodes CASSLEGVGDEQFF. Full variable domain (remainder filled in from reference TRBV7-8 and TRBJ2-1): GAGVSQSPRYKVAKRGQDVALRCDPISGHVSLFWYQQALGQGPEFLTYFQNEAQLDKSGLPSDRFFAERPEGSVSTLKIQRTQQEDSAVYLCASSLEGVGDEQFFGPGTRLTVL.

This clone was recorded only once. CDR3 protein: CASSEALGQVVYEQYF. The CDR3 DNA reads TGTGCCAGCAGTGAAGCCCTTGGACAGGTGGTCTACGAGCAGTACTTC. The V gene is TRBV2, the J gene TRBJ2-7, with 7 positions matching TRBD1. The CDR3 is 16 amino acids. Germline V gives CDR1 SNHLY, CDR2 FYNNEI. Trimming cost V 0 bases and J 3 bases; bases outside gene matches: 8.

As for this clone: Additional DNA sequences in this sample encode the identical CDR3. This sequence joins TRBV5-4 and TRBJ2-7; 8 bases align to TRBD1. Germline CDR1 is SGHNT and CDR2 is YYREEE (reference sequence). V dropped 4 bases and J dropped 4; count of bases not matched to a gene: 4. This CDR3 comprises 13 residues. The CDR3 sequence is CASSGDRGYEQYF. CDR3 nucleotides: TGTGCCAGCAGCGGCGACAGGGGTTACGAGCAGTACTTC.

The chain carries TRBV5-1 and TRBJ1-5; D is ambiguous. The V gene's germline CDR1 is SGHRS and CDR2 YFSETQ. The CDR3 extends over 15 amino acids. Trimming removed 8 bases from V and 0 bases from J, with 15 bases in between. CDR3 region: CASMGTEVSNQPQHF. CDR3 sequence (DNA): TGCGCCAGTATGGGAACAGAAGTTAGCAATCAGCCCCAGCATTTT.

This clone has a handful of counts. Within the sample, other DNA sequences also encode this same CDR3. J is TRBJ2-6 and V is TRBV5-1, with unresolved D. The CDR3 consists of 14 residues. CDR1 and CDR2 from the germline V gene are SGHRS and YFSETQ. V was trimmed by 1 base and J by 0 bases, leaving 2 bases between them. Here the CDR3 DNA reads TGCGCCAGCAGCTTGAGCTCTGGGGCCAACGTCCTGACTTTC. This translates into CASSLSSGANVLTF.

The V and J genes are TRBV6-5 and TRBJ1-1, with no clear D. Germline CDR1 and CDR2: MNHEY and SVGAGI. Trimming removed 5 bases from V and 1 base from J, with 11 bases in between. CDR3 size: 14 residues. This CDR3 is CASSNREGNTEAFF. The CDR3 region has the DNA TGTGCCAGCAGTAATAGGGAAGGGAACACTGAAGCTTTCTTT.

The gene calls are TRBV7-9 and TRBJ2-7; D is perhaps TRBD1 (5 bases). This CDR3 contains 14 residues. Germline assignment: CDR1 SEHNR and CDR2 FQNEAQ (reference sequence). Trimming removed 1 base from V and 5 bases from J, with 12 bases in between. This CDR3 is CASSLVDTAHEQYF. The CDR3 DNA reads as TGTGCCAGCAGCTTAGTGGACACGGCCCACGAGCAGTACTTC. Full variable domain (missing parts from reference TRBV7-9 and TRBJ2-7): DTGVSQNPRHKITKRGQNVTFRCDPISEHNRLYWYRQTLGQGPEFLTYFQNEAQLEKSRLLSDRFSAERPKGSFSTLEIQRTEQGDSAMYLCASSLVDTAHEQYFGPGTRLTVT.

The chain carries TRBV2 and TRBJ2-7; D is unclear. CDR1 is SNHLY, CDR2 FYNNEI, per germline. The length of the CDR3 is 13 residues. Trimming left V 1 base short and J 5 bases short, with 9 bases between. The CDR3 reads CASSEGAQNEQYF. The CDR3 nucleotides read TGTGCCAGCAGTGAAGGGGCTCAAAACGAGCAGTACTTC.